Included here is one T cell receptor beta chain sequence, with context. Its antigen remains unknown. This record comes from a study of CD8 T cells in ankylosing spondylitis. TCRdb redid the calling of the 5' RACE reads with MiXCR, one entry per CDR3 protein. The sample includes about 330,000 distinct CDR3 sequences, approximately 8% of them seen just once. Whole-study findings and limits: For ankylosing spondylitis blood, a TCR beta motif of about eight highly homologous variants appeared characteristic.

The sequenced sample consisted of blood, either unsorted or a sorted T cell fraction (not recorded which). The receptor comes from a male donor with ankylosing spondylitis.

The CDR3 nucleotides read TGCAGCGTTGAGACTCCCACCGGCACAGATACGCAGTATTTT. This gives the protein CSVETPTGTDTQYF. V gene TRBV29-1 combines with J gene TRBJ2-3; D call uncertain. The germline V gene encodes CDR1 SQVTM and CDR2 ANQGSEA. V was cut by 3 bases and J by 1 base, with 11 bases left in between. The CDR3 runs to 14 residues.